These 3 T cell receptor beta chains were sequenced from one sample in a study of blood T cell repertoires in COVID-19. Assay used: immunoSEQ multiplex PCR; TCRdb lists only in-frame clones, some missing. The profile shows approximately 21,000 clones, 86% of them singletons. Sequenced input: peripheral blood. The source of these receptors is a woman of 80 years or more with active or convalescent COVID-19.

CDR3 protein: CASSLNGGNQPQHF. The DNA for the CDR3 is TGTGCCAGCAGTTTGAACGGGGGCAATCAGCCCCAGCATTTT. The chain recombines TRBV28 with TRBJ1-5, with unresolved D. V was cut by 3 bases and J by 2 bases, with 8 bases left in between. The CDR3 is 14 amino acids. Germline V gene sequence: CDR1 MDHEN, CDR2 SYDVKM.

V is TRBV24-1 and J is TRBJ2-3; 7 bases line up with TRBD1. The CDR3 sequence is 15 residues long. CDR1 and CDR2 (germline): KGHDR, SFDVKD. The trim removed 5 bases at V and 8 bases at J, leaving 12 bases unmatched. CDR3 DNA sequence: TGTGCCACCAGTGTAATCCTACAGGGGATTGCTACGCAGTATTTT. It yields the protein CATSVILQGIATQYF.

The V call is TRBV14, the J call TRBJ1-3, with 9 positions matching TRBD1. Losses at the gene ends were 3 bases for V and 3 bases for J; bases not matched to a gene: 6. The CDR3 runs 16 residues. CDR1 and CDR2 from the germline V gene are SGHDN and FVKESK. The CDR3 here is CASSQATGGRGNTIYF. In DNA form, the CDR3 reads TGTGCCAGCAGCCAGGCGACAGGGGGACGTGGAAACACCATATATTTT. The full variable domain, in which reference TRBV14 and TRBJ1-3 provide the parts outside the CDR3, is EAGVTQFPSHSVIEKGQTVTLRCDPISGHDNLYWYRRVMGKEIKFLLHFVKESKQDESGMPNNRFLAERTGGTYSTLKVQPAELEDSGVYFCASSQATGGRGNTIYFGEGSWLTVV.